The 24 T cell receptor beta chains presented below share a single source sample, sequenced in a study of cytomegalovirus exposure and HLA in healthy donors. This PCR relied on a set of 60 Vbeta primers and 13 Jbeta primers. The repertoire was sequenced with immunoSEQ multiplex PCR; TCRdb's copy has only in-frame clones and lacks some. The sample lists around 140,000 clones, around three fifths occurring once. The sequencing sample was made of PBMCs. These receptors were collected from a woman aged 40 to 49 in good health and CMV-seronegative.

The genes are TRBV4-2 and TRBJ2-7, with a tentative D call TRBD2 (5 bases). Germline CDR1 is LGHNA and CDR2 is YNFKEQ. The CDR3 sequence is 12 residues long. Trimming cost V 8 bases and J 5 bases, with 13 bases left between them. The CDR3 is CASRGSTHEQYF. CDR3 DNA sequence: TGTGCCAGCCGGGGATCCACCCACGAGCAGTACTTC.

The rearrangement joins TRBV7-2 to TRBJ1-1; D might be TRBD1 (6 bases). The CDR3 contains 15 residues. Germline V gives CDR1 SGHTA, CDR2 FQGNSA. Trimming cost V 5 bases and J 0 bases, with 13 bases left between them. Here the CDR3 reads CASSLRRQVNTEAFF. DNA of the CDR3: TGTGCCAGCAGCCTGAGAAGACAGGTGAACACTGAAGCTTTCTTT.

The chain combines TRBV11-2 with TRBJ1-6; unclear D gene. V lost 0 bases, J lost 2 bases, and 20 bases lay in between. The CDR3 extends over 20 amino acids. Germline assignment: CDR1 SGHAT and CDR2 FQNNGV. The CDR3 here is CASSLEPTRLLTPYNSPLHF. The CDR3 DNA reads TGTGCCAGCAGCTTAGAACCCACGCGGCTTTTGACGCCCTATAATTCACCCCTCCACTTT.

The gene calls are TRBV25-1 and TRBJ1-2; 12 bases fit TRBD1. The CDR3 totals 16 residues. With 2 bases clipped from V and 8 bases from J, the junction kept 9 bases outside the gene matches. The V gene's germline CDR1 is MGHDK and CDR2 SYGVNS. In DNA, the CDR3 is TGTGCCAGCAGTGAACATGGGACAGGGGGCTTGATCGGCTACACCTTC. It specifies CASSEHGTGGLIGYTF.

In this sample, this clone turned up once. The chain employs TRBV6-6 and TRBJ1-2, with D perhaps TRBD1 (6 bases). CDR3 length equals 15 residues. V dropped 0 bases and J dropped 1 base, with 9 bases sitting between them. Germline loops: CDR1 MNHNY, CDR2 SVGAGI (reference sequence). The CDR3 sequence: CASSYSNRDNYGYTF. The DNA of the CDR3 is TGTGCCAGCAGTTACTCGAACAGGGATAACTATGGCTACACCTTC.

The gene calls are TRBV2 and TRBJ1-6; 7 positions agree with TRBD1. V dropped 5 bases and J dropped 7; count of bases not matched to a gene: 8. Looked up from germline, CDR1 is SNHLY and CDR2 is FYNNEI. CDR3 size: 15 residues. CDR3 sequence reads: CASSPLGTANSPLHF. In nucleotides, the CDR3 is TGTGCCAGCAGTCCCTTGGGGACAGCGAATTCACCCCTCCACTTT.

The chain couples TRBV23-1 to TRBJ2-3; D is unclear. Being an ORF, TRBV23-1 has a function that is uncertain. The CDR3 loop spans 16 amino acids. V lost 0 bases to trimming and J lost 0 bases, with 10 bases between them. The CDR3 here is CASSQSGRKSTDTQYF. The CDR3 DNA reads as TGCGCCAGCAGTCAATCGGGCCGTAAAAGCACAGATACGCAGTATTTT.

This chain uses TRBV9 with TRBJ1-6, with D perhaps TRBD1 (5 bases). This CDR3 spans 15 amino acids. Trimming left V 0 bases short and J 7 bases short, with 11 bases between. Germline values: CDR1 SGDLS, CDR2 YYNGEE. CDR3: CASSVGAQENSPLHF. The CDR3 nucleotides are TGTGCCAGCAGCGTAGGTGCACAGGAGAATTCACCCCTCCACTTT. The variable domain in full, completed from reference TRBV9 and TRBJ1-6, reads DSGVTQTPKHLITATGQRVTLRCSPRSGDLSVYWYQQSLDQGLQFLIQYYNGEERAKGNILERFSAQQFPDLHSELNLSSLELGDSALYFCASSVGAQENSPLHFGNGTRLTVT.

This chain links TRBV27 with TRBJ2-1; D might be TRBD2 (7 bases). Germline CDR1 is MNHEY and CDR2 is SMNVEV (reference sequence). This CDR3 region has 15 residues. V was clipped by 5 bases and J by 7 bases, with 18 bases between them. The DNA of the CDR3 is TGTGCCAGCAGTGAGCCCGGGGGGCCAGTGAATGAGCAGTTCTTC. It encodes CASSEPGGPVNEQFF.

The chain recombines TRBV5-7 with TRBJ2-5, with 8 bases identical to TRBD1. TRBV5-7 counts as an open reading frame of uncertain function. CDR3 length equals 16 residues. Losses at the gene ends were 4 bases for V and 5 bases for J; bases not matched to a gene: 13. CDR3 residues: CASSPTGALSSETQYF. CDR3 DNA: TGTGCCAGCAGCCCGACAGGGGCCTTGTCGTCGGAGACCCAGTACTTC.

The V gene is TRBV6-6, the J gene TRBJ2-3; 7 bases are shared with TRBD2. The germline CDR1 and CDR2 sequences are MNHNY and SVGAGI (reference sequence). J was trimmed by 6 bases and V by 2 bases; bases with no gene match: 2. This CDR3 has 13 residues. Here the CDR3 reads CASSYHSGDTQYF. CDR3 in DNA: TGTGCCAGCAGTTACCATAGCGGGGATACGCAGTATTTT.

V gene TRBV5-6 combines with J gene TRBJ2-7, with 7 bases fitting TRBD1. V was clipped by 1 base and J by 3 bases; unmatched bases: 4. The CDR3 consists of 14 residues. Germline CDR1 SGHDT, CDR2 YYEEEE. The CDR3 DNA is TGTGCCAGCAGCTTGACCGGGACAGACTACGAGCAGTACTTC. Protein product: CASSLTGTDYEQYF.

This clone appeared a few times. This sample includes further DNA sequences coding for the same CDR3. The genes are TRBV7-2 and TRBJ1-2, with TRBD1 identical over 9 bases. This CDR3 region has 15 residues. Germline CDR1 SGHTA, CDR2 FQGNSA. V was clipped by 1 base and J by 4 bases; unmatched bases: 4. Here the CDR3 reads CASSLGGTGSYGYTF. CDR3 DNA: TGTGCCAGCAGCTTAGGAGGGACAGGGAGCTATGGCTACACCTTC.

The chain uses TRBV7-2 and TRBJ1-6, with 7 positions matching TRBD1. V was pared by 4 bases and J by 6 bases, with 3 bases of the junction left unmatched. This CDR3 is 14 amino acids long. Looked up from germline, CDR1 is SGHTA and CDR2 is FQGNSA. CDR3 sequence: CASSSGTVNSPLHF. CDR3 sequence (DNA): TGTGCCAGCAGCTCCGGGACAGTTAATTCACCCCTCCACTTT.

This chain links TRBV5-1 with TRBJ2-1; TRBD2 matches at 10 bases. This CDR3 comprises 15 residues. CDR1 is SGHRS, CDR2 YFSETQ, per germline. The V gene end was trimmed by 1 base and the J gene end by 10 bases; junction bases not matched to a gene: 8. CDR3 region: CASSLTLAGNREQFF. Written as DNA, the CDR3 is TGCGCCAGCAGCTTGACACTAGCGGGGAATAGGGAGCAGTTCTTC. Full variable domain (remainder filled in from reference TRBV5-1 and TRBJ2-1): KAGVTQTPRYLIKTRGQQVTLSCSPISGHRSVSWYQQTPGQGLQFLFEYFSETQRNKGNFPGRFSGRQFSNSRSEMNVSTLELGDSALYLCASSLTLAGNREQFFGPGTRLTVL.

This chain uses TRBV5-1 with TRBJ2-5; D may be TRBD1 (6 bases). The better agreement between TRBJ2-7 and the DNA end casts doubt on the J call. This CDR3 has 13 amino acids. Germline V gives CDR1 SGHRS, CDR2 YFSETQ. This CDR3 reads CASTDGPGDEQYF. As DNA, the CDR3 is TGCGCCAGCACGGATGGACCAGGGGACGAGCAGTACTTC.

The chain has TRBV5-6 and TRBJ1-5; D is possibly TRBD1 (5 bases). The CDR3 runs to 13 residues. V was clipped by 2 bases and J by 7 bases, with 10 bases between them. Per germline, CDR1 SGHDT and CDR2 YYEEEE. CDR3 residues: CASSFGAKQPQHF. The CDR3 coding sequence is TGTGCCAGCAGCTTTGGGGCGAAACAGCCCCAGCATTTT.

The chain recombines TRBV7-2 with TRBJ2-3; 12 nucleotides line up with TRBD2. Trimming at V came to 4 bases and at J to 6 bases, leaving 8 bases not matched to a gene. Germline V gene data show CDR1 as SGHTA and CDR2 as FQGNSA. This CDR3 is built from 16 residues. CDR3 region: CASSSRTSGAPDTQYF. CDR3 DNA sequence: TGTGCCAGCAGCTCGAGGACTAGCGGGGCCCCGGATACGCAGTATTTT.

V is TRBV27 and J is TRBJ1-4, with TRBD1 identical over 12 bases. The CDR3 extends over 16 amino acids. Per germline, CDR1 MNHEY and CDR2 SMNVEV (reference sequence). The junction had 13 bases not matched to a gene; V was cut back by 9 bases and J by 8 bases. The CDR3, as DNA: TGTGCCAGTACGGGACAGGGGGCACCTAGAGAAGAAAAACTGTTTTTT. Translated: CASTGQGAPREEKLFF.

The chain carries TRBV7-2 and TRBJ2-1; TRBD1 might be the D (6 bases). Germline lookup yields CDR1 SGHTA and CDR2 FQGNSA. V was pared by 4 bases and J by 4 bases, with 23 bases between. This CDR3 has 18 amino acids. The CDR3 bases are TGTGCCAGCAGCTCTAAAGGGGCTCCAGGGGCCGTGTACAATGAGCAGTTCTTC. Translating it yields CASSSKGAPGAVYNEQFF.

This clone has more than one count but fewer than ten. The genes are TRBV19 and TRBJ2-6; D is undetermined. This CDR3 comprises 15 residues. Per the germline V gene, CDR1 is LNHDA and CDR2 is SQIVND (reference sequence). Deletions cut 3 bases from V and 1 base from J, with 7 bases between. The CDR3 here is CASSMAPSGANVLTF. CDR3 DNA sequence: TGTGCCAGTAGTATGGCTCCATCTGGGGCCAACGTCCTGACTTTC.

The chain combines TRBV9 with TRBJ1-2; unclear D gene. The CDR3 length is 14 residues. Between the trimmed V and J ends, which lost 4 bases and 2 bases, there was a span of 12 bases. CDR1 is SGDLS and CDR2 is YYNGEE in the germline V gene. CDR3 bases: TGTGCCAGCAGCCCTCCGACACCGAACTATGGCTACACCTTC. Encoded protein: CASSPPTPNYGYTF. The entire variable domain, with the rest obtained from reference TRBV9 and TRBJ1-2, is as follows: DSGVTQTPKHLITATGQRVTLRCSPRSGDLSVYWYQQSLDQGLQFLIQYYNGEERAKGNILERFSAQQFPDLHSELNLSSLELGDSALYFCASSPPTPNYGYTFGSGTRLTVV.

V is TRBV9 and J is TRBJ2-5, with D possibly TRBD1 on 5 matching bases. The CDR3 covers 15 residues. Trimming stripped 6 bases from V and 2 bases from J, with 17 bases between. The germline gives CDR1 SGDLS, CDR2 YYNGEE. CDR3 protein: CASTSQGFMQETQYF. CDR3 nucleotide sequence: TGTGCCAGCACCTCCCAGGGTTTTATGCAAGAGACCCAGTACTTC.

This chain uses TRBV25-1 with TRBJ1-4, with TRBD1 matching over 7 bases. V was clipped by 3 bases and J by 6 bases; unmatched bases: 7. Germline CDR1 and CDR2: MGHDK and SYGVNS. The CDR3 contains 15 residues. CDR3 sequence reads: CASSDPGQADEKLFF. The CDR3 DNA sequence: TGTGCCAGCAGTGATCCTGGACAGGCGGATGAAAAACTGTTTTTT.